These T cell receptor beta chains were read from a single sample in a study of Ad26.COV2.S vaccination and SARS-CoV-2 variants. Generated by immunoSEQ multiplex PCR, the TCRdb table keeps only in-frame clones and is missing some. Altogether about 410,000 clones are present, approximately 90% being singletons, with the ten largest covering approximately 3.7%. This sample comprised peripheral blood, obtained in a trial of Ad26.COV2.S vaccine versus placebo. Receptor source: a person between 18 and 60 years old who received the Ad26.COV2.S COVID-19 vaccine or a placebo. CDR3s include the opening cysteine and the closing phenylalanine or tryptophan. The order of the fields is J gene, clone size, D gene, V gene, CDR3 DNA, CDR3 protein. A D gene is named only where the DNA matches it firmly. Clone size is not always given. Where it is, it says once, few, many or a class for expanded clones.

J: TRBJ2-1
size: NA
D: NA
V: TRBV19
DNA: TGTGCCAGTAGTATGAGTACGGTTTATGAGCAGTTCTTC
CDR3: CASSMSTVYEQFF

J: TRBJ1-6
size: NA
D: NA
V: TRBV10-1
DNA: TGCGCCAGCAGTGAGTCCACCAATTCACCCCTCCACTTT
CDR3: CASSESTNSPLHF

J: TRBJ2-7
size: once
D: NA
V: TRBV7-2
DNA: TGTGCCAGCAGCTATGAGGGGGTCAGACCGTACGAGCAGTACTTC
CDR3: CASSYEGVRPYEQYF

J: TRBJ2-3
size: NA
D: NA
V: TRBV4-3
DNA: TGCGCCAGCAGCCAAGACAGGTTGGGGACAGATACGCAGTATTTT
CDR3: CASSQDRLGTDTQYF

J: TRBJ2-7
size: few
D: TRBD1
V: TRBV7-9
DNA: TGTGCCAGCAGCTTCGGACAGGGCGGCTACGAGCAGTACTTC
CDR3: CASSFGQGGYEQYF

J: TRBJ1-5
size: few
D: NA
V: TRBV21-1
DNA: TGTGCCAGCAGCAAACGAAGAAACAGTCGAAATCAGCCCCAGCATTTT
CDR3: CASSKRRNSRNQPQHF

J: TRBJ2-3
size: NA
D: TRBD2
V: TRBV27
DNA: TGTGCCAGCAGTTTAATGGCGGGGGGCCACACAGATACGCAGTATTTT
CDR3: CASSLMAGGHTDTQYF

J: TRBJ1-6
size: NA
D: NA
V: TRBV27
DNA: TGTGCCAGCAGTTTATCTACAGGGAGTAATTCACCCCTCCACTTT
CDR3: CASSLSTGSNSPLHF

J: TRBJ1-4
size: NA
D: TRBD1
V: TRBV18
DNA: TGTGCCAGCTCGTTATCCGGGACAGAGAATGAAAAACTGTTTTTT
CDR3: CASSLSGTENEKLFF

J: TRBJ1-5
size: NA
D: NA
V: TRBV10-2
DNA: TGCGCCAGCAGTGAAAAACCTTGGGATCAGCCCCAGCATTTT
CDR3: CASSEKPWDQPQHF

J: TRBJ2-1
size: NA
D: TRBD2
V: TRBV4-1
DNA: TGCGCCAGCAGCCAACCCGGGACTAGCAGCCACAATGAGCAGTTCTTC
CDR3: CASSQPGTSSHNEQFF

J: TRBJ2-6
size: NA
D: NA
V: TRBV4-3
DNA: TGCGCCAGCAGCCCCAGGCCCCCACAGGGTAACTTAGGTGGGGCCAACGTCCTGACTTTC
CDR3: CASSPRPPQGNLGGANVLTF

J: TRBJ1-6
size: few
D: NA
V: TRBV7-2
DNA: TGTGCCAGCAGCTTAGAAGCTTTGACGGCAAATTCACCCCTCCACTTT
CDR3: CASSLEALTANSPLHF

J: TRBJ2-7
size: once
D: TRBD1
V: TRBV6-5
DNA: TGTGCCAGCAGTTATACAGGGGGCGCGGGTGAGCAGTACTTC
CDR3: CASSYTGGAGEQYF

J: TRBJ2-7
size: NA
D: NA
V: TRBV5-4
DNA: TGTGCCAGCAGCTTGGAACAGGGCAGCTCCTACGAGCAGTACTTC
CDR3: CASSLEQGSSYEQYF

J: TRBJ2-5
size: once
D: TRBD2
V: TRBV3-1/TRBV3-2
DNA: TGTGCCAGCAGCCAAGATCGGGGGGGCTGGGAGGAGACCCAGTACTTC
CDR3: CASSQDRGGWEETQYF

J: TRBJ2-7
size: NA
D: NA
V: TRBV19
DNA: TGTGCCAGTAGTCAGTTCCCCTCCGGGACACTTACCTACGAGCAGTACTTC
CDR3: CASSQFPSGTLTYEQYF

J: TRBJ2-2
size: few
D: NA
V: TRBV7-9
DNA: TGTGCCAGCAGCTTGGGGACAAACACCGGGGAGCTGTTTTTT
CDR3: CASSLGTNTGELFF

J: TRBJ1-2
size: NA
D: NA
V: TRBV18
DNA: TGTGCCAGCTCAGACGCTGGGGGGAACTATGGCTACACCTTC
CDR3: CASSDAGGNYGYTF

J: TRBJ2-2
size: NA
D: TRBD2
V: TRBV11-2
DNA: TGTGCCAGCAGCTCCGTCACACGGGGGGGCGACACCGGGGAGCTGTTTTTT
CDR3: CASSSVTRGGDTGELFF

J: TRBJ2-3
size: few
D: NA
V: TRBV5-6
DNA: TGTGCCAGCAGCCTGCTGGGGGCCGGGTTAGATGATACGCAGTATTTT
CDR3: CASSLLGAGLDDTQYF

J: TRBJ2-2
size: NA
D: NA
V: TRBV5-6
DNA: TGTGCCAGCAACGGCCCATATGGTTCGACCGGGGAGCTGTTTTTT
CDR3: CASNGPYGSTGELFF

J: TRBJ2-1
size: NA
D: NA
V: TRBV6-5
DNA: TGTGCCAGCAGTATAGCCTCCTACAATGAGCAGTTCTTC
CDR3: CASSIASYNEQFF

J: TRBJ1-3
size: NA
D: NA
V: TRBV6-5
DNA: TGTGCCAGCAGTTACTCGACCAGGGTATCTGGAAACACCATATATTTT
CDR3: CASSYSTRVSGNTIYF

J: TRBJ1-2
size: NA
D: TRBD1
V: TRBV5-3
DNA: TGTGCCAGAAGCTTTCATGGCGACAGGGACCACTATGGCTACACCTTC
CDR3: CARSFHGDRDHYGYTF

J: TRBJ1-2
size: NA
D: NA
V: TRBV5-6
DNA: TGTGCCAGCAGCCTCCTTCGGGGGGTTTTAAGAGGCTACACCTTC
CDR3: CASSLLRGVLRGYTF